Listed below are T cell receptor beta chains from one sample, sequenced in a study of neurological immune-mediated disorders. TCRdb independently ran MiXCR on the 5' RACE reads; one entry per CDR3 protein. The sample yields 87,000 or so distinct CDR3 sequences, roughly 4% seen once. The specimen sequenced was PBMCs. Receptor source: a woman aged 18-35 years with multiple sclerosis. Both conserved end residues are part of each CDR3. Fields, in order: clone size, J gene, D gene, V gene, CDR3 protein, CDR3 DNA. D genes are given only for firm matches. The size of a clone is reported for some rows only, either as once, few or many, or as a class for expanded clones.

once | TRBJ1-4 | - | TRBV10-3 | CAIRFATNEKLFF | TGTGCCATCAGGTTTGCAACTAATGAAAAACTGTTTTTT
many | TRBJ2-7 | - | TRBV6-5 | CASRNRADSHYEQYF | TGTGCCAGCAGAAATCGAGCGGACAGTCACTACGAGCAGTACTTC
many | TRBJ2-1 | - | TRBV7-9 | CASSTPLYPDQSSYNEQFF | TGTGCCAGCAGCACGCCGCTTTATCCCGACCAGAGCTCCTACAATGAGCAGTTCTTC
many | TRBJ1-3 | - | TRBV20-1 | CSARDTLGNTIYF | TGCAGTGCTAGAGACACACTTGGAAACACCATATATTTT
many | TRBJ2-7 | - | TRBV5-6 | CASSLGGLNYEQYF | TGTGCCAGCAGCTTGGGAGGGTTAAACTACGAGCAGTACTTC
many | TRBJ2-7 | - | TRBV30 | CAWATGDGDYEQYF | TGTGCCTGGGCCACTGGGGACGGAGACTACGAGCAGTACTTC
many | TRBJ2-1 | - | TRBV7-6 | CASSLGAMNNEQFF | TGTGCCAGCAGCTTAGGTGCGATGAACAATGAGCAGTTCTTC
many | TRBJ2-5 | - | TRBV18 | CASSPSGEEETQYF | TGTGCCAGCTCACCATCCGGGGAGGAGGAGACCCAGTACTTC
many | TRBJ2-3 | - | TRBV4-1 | CASSLASGWRGDTQYF | TGCGCCAGCAGCCTAGCGAGTGGTTGGCGGGGAGATACGCAGTATTTT
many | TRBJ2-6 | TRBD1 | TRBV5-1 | CASSFDTGGTGANVLTF | TGCGCCAGCAGCTTTGACACAGGGGGCACTGGGGCCAACGTCCTGACTTTC
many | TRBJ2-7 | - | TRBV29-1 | CSVGRDYEQYF | TGCAGCGTTGGGCGGGACTACGAGCAGTACTTC
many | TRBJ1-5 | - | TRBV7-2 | CASSPNSNQPQHF | TGTGCCAGCAGCCCAAATAGCAATCAGCCCCAGCATTTT
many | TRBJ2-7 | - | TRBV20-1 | CSARPGAGDEQYF | TGCAGTGCTAGGCCGGGGGCTGGCGACGAGCAGTACTTC
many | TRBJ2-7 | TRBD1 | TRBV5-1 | CASRSTGGNYEQYF | TGCGCCAGCAGATCCACAGGGGGGAACTACGAGCAGTACTTC
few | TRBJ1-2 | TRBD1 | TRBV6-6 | CASSPPFRTGEDYTF | TGTGCCAGCAGTCCCCCGTTTCGGACAGGGGAAGACTACACCTTC
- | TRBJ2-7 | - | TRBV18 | CASSPPPRGDEQYF | TGTGCCAGCTCACCCCCCCCCCGCGGCGACGAGCAGTACTTC
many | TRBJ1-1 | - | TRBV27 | CASHPGAASNTEAFF | TGTGCCAGTCACCCCGGGGCCGCCTCGAACACTGAAGCTTTCTTT
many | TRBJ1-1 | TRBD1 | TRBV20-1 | CSAIEPGTESPPSGAFF | TGCAGTGCTATAGAGCCCGGGACAGAGTCGCCTCCGAGTGGAGCTTTCTTT
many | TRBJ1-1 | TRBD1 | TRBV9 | CASSVGTGGTEAFF | TGTGCCAGCAGCGTAGGGACAGGGGGTACTGAAGCTTTCTTT
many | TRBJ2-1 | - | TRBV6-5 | CASTNEFRQGYNEQFF | TGTGCCAGCACAAACGAATTCCGGCAGGGCTACAATGAGCAGTTCTTC
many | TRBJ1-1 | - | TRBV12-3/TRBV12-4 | CASSLVLDTEAFF | TGTGCCAGCAGTTTAGTTCTGGACACTGAAGCTTTCTTT
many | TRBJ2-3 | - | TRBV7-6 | CASSLVIQGTDTQYF | TGTGCCAGCAGCTTAGTCATCCAGGGGACAGATACGCAGTATTTT
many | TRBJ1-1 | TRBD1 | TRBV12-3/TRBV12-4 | CASSRPRGQGAIEAFF | TGTGCCAGCAGTCGCCCGAGGGGACAGGGGGCCATTGAAGCTTTCTTT
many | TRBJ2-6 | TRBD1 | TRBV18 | CASSPSDREGSGANVLTF | TGTGCCAGCTCACCTTCGGACAGGGAAGGTTCTGGGGCCAACGTCCTGACTTTC
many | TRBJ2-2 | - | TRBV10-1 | CASSRDTANTGELFF | TGCGCCAGCAGTAGGGACACCGCGAACACCGGGGAGCTGTTTTTT
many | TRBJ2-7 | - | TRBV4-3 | CASSQDRSGAVSSYEQYF | TGCGCCAGCAGCCAAGATCGAAGTGGCGCAGTTAGCTCCTACGAGCAGTACTTC
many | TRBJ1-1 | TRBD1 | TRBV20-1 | CSAGGQVENTEAFF | TGCAGTGCTGGGGGACAGGTCGAGAACACTGAAGCTTTCTTT
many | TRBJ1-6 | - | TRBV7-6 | CASSLAGGTSPLHF | TGTGCCAGCAGCTTAGCGGGCGGGACTTCACCCCTCCACTTT
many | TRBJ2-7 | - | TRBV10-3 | CAISDRGEQREQYF | TGTGCCATCAGTGATCGAGGGGAGCAACGCGAGCAGTACTTC
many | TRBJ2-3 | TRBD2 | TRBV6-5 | CASRTSGTDTQYF | TGTGCCAGCAGGACTAGCGGCACAGATACGCAGTATTTT
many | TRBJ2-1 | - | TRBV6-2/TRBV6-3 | CASSYSRSTEQFF | TGTGCCAGCAGTTACAGTAGGTCGACCGAGCAGTTCTTC
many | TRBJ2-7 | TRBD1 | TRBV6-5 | CASSPGTGVYEQYF | TGTGCCAGCAGCCCCGGGACAGGGGTATACGAGCAGTACTTC
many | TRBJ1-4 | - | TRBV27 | CASSLNRVSEKLFF | TGTGCCAGCAGCTTAAACAGGGTATCTGAAAAACTGTTTTTT
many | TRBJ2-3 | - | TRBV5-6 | CASSSPGPGGDTQYF | TGTGCCAGCAGCTCCCCGGGACCCGGGGGAGATACGCAGTATTTT
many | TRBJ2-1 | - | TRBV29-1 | CSVEEYNEQFF | TGCAGCGTTGAAGAGTACAATGAGCAGTTCTTC
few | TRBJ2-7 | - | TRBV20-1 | CSADKGGMGDEQYF | TGCAGTGCCGACAAAGGGGGGATGGGCGACGAGCAGTACTTC
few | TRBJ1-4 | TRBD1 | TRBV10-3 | CAISDRDRESSEKLFF | TGTGCCATCAGTGACCGGGACAGGGAGTCCAGTGAAAAACTGTTTTTT
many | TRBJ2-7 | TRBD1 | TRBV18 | CASSPVPGGPYEQYF | TGTGCCAGCTCACCGGTCCCAGGGGGCCCCTACGAGCAGTACTTC
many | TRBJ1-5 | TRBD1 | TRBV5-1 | CASSTTGGSNQPQHF | TGCGCCAGCAGCACCACAGGGGGCAGCAATCAGCCCCAGCATTTT
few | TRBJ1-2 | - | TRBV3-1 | CASSQVGAGVGYGYTF | TGTGCCAGCAGCCAAGTTGGGGCAGGGGTTGGCTATGGCTACACCTTC
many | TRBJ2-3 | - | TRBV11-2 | CASSPAATASSTDTQYF | TGTGCCAGCAGCCCGGCGGCCACCGCATCTAGCACAGATACGCAGTATTTT
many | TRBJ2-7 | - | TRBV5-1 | CASSLEARNYEQYF | TGCGCCAGCAGCTTGGAAGCCAGGAACTACGAGCAGTACTTC
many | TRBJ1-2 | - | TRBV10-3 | CAIRNNYGYTF | TGTGCCATCAGAAATAACTATGGCTACACCTTC
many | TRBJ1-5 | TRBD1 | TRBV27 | CATSDRGIFQPQHF | TGTGCCACCTCAGACAGGGGGATTTTTCAGCCCCAGCATTTT
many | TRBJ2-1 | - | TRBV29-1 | CSVNPGDKPRWSYNEQFF | TGCAGCGTTAATCCGGGAGACAAACCCCGGTGGTCCTACAATGAGCAGTTCTTC
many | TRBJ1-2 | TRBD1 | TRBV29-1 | CSVEERGQGGYTF | TGCAGCGTTGAAGAAAGGGGACAGGGGGGCTACACCTTC
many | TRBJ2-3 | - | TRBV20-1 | CSARIDSTSTDTQYF | TGCAGTGCTAGAATCGACTCTACTAGCACAGATACGCAGTATTTT
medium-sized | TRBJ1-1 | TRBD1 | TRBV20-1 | CSARTGSATEAFF | TGCAGTGCTCGGACAGGGTCTGCCACTGAAGCTTTCTTT
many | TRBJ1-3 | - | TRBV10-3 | CAISPGVSGNTIYF | TGTGCCATCAGCCCTGGAGTCTCTGGAAACACCATATATTTT
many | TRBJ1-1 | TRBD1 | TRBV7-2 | CASSMTGDSTEAFF | TGTGCCAGCAGCATGACAGGGGATTCAACTGAAGCTTTCTTT
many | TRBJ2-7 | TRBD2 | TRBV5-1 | CASSELGLAGKQYF | TGCGCCAGCAGCGAACTGGGACTAGCGGGAAAGCAGTACTTC
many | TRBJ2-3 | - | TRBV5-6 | CASSQGGYPDTQYF | TGTGCCAGCAGCCAGGGGGGGTATCCAGATACGCAGTATTTT
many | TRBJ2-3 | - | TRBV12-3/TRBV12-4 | CASSLGVASTDTQYF | TGTGCCAGCAGTTTGGGGGTAGCTAGCACAGATACGCAGTATTTT
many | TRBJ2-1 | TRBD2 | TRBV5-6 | CASRKLAGGPLFF | TGTGCCAGCAGAAAACTAGCGGGGGGGCCTCTTTTCTTC
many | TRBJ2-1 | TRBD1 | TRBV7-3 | CASSSTGTGSYNEQFF | TGTGCCAGCAGCTCTACCGGGACAGGATCCTACAATGAGCAGTTCTTC